The 5 T cell receptor beta chains given below trace back to one sample, sequenced in a study of T-cell reconstitution after alpha-beta-depleted transplantation in children. Unique molecular identifiers were built into the TCRbeta library. TCRdb processed the PCR reads anew with MiXCR; each CDR3 protein has one entry. Of about 230,000 distinct CDR3 sequences listed, around 13% are singletons. This specimen consisted of PBMCs from the stem cell graft donor, obtained from the stem cell graft. The receptors derive from a human donor who donated a stem cell graft to a child with acute lymphoblastic leukemia.

This chain's CDR3 is CAWSLLSVNTEAFF. The CDR3 DNA reads TGTGCCTGGAGCCTCCTCTCGGTGAACACTGAAGCTTTCTTT. This rearrangement joins TRBV30 to TRBJ1-1; D unresolved. V was trimmed by 3 bases and J by 0 bases, leaving 11 bases between them. Looked up from germline, CDR1 is GTSNPN and CDR2 is SVGIG (reference sequence). The CDR3 consists of 14 residues.

This clonotype was seen ten or more times. The chain links TRBV7-2 to TRBJ2-3; 8 bases fit TRBD2. From germline, CDR1 is SGHTA and CDR2 FQGNSA. The CDR3 length is 14 residues. V was clipped by 4 bases and J by 10 bases; unmatched bases: 10. The CDR3 nucleotides are TGTGCCAGCAGCTCTCCCCAGCGGGGGACGGCGCAGTATTTT. Its translation: CASSSPQRGTAQYF.

The V call is TRBV11-1, the J call TRBJ2-7; D may match TRBD1 or TRBD2 (6 bases each). The CDR3 is 17 residues long. V was cut by 5 bases and J by 0 bases, with 20 bases left in between. Germline loops: CDR1 SGHAT, CDR2 FQDESV (reference sequence). The CDR3 sequence: CASSRGGIADLSYEQYF. The CDR3 DNA follows: TGTGCCAGCAGCCGAGGGGGGATAGCGGACCTCTCCTACGAGCAGTACTTC.

This clonotype was recorded many times. V and J are TRBV10-3 and TRBJ1-2; maybe TRBD1 (5 bases). Trimming took 2 bases from V and 2 from J, leaving 12 bases between them. Germline CDR1 ENHRY, CDR2 SYGVKD. The CDR3 has 15 amino acids. The CDR3 nucleotides are TGTGCCATCAGTGAGCGGGGGGACTCCAACTATGGCTACACCTTC. Its protein product is CAISERGDSNYGYTF.

The chain combines TRBV11-2 with TRBJ2-1; 10 nucleotides align to TRBD1. The CDR3 contains 17 residues. In germline, CDR1 is SGHAT, CDR2 FQNNGV. Germline trimming cut 5 bases from V and 5 bases from J; bases unmatched to any gene: 12. The DNA of the CDR3 is TGTGCCAGCAGCACGCGCACGGCCGGGACAGGGGACAATGAGCAGTTCTTC. Translated, it gives CASSTRTAGTGDNEQFF.